The clone carrying this T cell receptor beta chain was detected only a few times. Its specificity is unknown. The CDR3 totals 14 residues. Trimming pared 1 base from V and 6 bases from J, leaving 14 bases between. Per the germline V gene, CDR1 is SGDLS and CDR2 is YYNGEE. The record originates from a study of T cells after yellow fever vaccination. From the 5' RACE reads, TCRdb called clonotypes with MiXCR, one entry per CDR3 protein. The sample lists some 120,000 distinct CDR3 sequences, 7% to 8.5% seen once, with over 25% in the top ten. Study findings and constraints: Though weaker, the secondary response peaked faster, on day 5 versus 15. Some clonotypes were seen in both the CD4 and the CD8 compartments. These made up a small share and likely arose from convergent recombination.

The rearrangement uses TRBV9 and TRBJ2-7, with unresolved D. The source of this sequence is a man aged 25 to 45 who received the YFV17D yellow fever vaccine. Here the sequenced sample was CD8+ T cells sorted from PBMCs, taken 45 days after the yellow fever booster vaccination. CDR3 sequence (DNA): TGTGCCAGCAGCGTACTTACAGATAACTCCGAGCAGTACTTC. Encoded protein: CASSVLTDNSEQYF.